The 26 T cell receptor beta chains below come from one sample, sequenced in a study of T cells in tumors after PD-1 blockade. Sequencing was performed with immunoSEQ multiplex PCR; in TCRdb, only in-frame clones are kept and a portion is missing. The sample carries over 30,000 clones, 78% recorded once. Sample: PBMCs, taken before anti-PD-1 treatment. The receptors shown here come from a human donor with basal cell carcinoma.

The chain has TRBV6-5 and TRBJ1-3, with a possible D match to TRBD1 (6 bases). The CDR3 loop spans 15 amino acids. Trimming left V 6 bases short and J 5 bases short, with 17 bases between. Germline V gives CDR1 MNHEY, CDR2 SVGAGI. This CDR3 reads CASSPDGQIRNTIYF. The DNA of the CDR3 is TGTGCCAGCAGCCCCGATGGACAGATAAGAAACACCATATATTTT.

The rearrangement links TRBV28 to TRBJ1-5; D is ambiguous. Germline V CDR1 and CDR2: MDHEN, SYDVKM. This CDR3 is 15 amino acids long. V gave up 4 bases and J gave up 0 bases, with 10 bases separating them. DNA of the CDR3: TGTGCCAGCAGTTGGGGAGCTTATAGCAATCAGCCCCAGCATTTT. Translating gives CASSWGAYSNQPQHF. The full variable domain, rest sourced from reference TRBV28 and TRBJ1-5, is DVKVTQSSRYLVKRTGEKVFLECVQDMDHENMFWYRQDPGLGLRLIYFSYDVKMKEKGDIPEGYSVSREKKERFSLILESASTNQTSMYLCASSWGAYSNQPQHFGDGTRLSIL.

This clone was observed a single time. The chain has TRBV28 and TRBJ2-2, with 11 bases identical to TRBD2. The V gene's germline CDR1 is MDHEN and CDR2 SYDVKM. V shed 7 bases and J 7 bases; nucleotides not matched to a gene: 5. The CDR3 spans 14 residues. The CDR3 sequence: CASTPGLAVGELFF. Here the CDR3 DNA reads TGTGCCAGCACTCCGGGACTAGCGGTCGGGGAGCTGTTTTTT.

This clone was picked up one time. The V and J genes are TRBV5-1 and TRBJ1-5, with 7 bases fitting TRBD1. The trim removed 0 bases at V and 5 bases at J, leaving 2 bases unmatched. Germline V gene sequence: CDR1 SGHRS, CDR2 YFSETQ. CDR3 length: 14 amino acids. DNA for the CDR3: TGCGCCAGCAGCTTGGGACAGGGAGATCAGCCCCAGCATTTT. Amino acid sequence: CASSLGQGDQPQHF.

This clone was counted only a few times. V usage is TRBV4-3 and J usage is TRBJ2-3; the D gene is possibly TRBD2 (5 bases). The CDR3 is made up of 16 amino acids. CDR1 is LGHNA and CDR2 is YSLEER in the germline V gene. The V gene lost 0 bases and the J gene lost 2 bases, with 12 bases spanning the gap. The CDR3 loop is CASSQEIDGVTDTQYF. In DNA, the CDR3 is TGCGCCAGCAGCCAAGAGATCGACGGGGTCACAGATACGCAGTATTTT.

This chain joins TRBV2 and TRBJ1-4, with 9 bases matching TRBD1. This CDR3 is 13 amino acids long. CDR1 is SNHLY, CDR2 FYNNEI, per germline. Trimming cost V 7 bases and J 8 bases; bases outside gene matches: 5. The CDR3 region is CASTGQGREKLFF. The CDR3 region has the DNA TGTGCCAGCACCGGACAGGGGCGGGAAAAACTGTTTTTT.

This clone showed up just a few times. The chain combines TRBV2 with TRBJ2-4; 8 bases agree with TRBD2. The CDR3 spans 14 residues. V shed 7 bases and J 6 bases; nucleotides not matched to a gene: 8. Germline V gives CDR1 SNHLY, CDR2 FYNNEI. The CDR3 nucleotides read TGTGCCAGCACAGGTAGCGGGAAGGGAAACATTCAGTACTTC. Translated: CASTGSGKGNIQYF.

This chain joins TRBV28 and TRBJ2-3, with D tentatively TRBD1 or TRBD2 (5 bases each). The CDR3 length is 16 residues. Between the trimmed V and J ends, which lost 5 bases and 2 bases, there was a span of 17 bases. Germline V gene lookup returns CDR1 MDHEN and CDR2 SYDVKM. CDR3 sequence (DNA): TGTGCCAGCAGTCCTTGGGGGAGCGGAAACACAGATACGCAGTATTTT. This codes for CASSPWGSGNTDTQYF.

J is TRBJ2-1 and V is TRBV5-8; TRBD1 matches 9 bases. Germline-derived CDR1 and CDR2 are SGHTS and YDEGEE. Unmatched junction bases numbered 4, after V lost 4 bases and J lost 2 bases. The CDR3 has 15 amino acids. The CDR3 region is CASSQGTGTYNEQFF. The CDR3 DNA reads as TGTGCCAGCAGCCAAGGGACAGGGACCTACAATGAGCAGTTCTTC.

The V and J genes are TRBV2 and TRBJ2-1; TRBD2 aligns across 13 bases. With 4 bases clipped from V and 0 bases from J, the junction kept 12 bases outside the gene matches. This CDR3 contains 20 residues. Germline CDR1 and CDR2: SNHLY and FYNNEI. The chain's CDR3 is CASSGRTSGGLASSYNEQFF. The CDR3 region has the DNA TGTGCCAGCAGTGGGAGGACTAGCGGGGGCCTTGCGAGCTCCTACAATGAGCAGTTCTTC. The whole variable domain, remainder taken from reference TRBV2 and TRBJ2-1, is EPEVTQTPSHQVTQMGQEVILRCVPISNHLYFYWYRQILGQKVEFLVSFYNNEISEKSEIFDDQFSVERPDGSNFTLKIRSTKLEDSAMYFCASSGRTSGGLASSYNEQFFGPGTRLTVL.

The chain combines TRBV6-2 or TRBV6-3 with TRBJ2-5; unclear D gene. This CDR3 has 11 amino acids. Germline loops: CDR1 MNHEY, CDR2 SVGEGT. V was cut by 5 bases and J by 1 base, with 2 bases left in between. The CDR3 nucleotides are TGTGCCAGCAGTCCCCAAGAGACCCAGTACTTC. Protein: CASSPQETQYF.

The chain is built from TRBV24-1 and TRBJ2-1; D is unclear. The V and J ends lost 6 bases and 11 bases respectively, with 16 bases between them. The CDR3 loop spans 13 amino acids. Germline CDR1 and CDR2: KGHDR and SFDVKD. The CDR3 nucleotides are TGTGCCACCAGTAATGGCCCCGGTAGGAAGCAGTTCTTC. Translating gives CATSNGPGRKQFF.

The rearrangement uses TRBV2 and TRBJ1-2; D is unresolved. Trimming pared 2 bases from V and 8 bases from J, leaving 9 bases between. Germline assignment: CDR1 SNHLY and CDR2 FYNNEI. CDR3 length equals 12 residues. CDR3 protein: CASSETLGGYTF. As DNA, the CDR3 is TGTGCCAGCAGTGAAACCCTTGGGGGCTACACCTTC.

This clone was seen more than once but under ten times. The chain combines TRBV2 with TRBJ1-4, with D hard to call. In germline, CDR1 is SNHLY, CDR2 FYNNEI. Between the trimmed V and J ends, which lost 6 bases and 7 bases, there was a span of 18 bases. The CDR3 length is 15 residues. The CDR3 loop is CASRRLRPLGEKLFF. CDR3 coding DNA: TGTGCCAGCAGAAGGCTTCGGCCGTTGGGTGAAAAACTGTTTTTT.

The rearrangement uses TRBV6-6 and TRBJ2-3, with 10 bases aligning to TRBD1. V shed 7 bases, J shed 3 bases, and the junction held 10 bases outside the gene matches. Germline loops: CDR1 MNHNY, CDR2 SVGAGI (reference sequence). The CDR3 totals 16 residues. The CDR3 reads CASTAYGTGETDTQYF. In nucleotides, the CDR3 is TGTGCCAGCACCGCATACGGGACAGGGGAAACAGATACGCAGTATTTT.

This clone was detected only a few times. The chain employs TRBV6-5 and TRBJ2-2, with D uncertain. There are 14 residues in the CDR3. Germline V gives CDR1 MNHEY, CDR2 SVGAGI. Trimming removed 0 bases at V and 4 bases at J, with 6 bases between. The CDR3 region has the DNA TGTGCCAGCAGTTACTCGTCAGGCACCGGGGAGCTGTTTTTT. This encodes CASSYSSGTGELFF.

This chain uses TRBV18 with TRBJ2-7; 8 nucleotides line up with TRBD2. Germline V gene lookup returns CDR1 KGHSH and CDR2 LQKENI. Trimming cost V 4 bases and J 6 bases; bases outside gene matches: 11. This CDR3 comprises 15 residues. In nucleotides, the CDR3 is TGTGCCAGCTCACTCATAAGCGGGAGCGGGGGCGAGCAGTACTTC. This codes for CASSLISGSGGEQYF.

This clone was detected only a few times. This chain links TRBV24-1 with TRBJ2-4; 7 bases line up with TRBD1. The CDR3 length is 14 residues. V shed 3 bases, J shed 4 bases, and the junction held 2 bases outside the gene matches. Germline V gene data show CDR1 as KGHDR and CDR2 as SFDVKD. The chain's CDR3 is CATSDPDRKNIQYF. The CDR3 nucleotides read TGTGCCACCAGTGATCCGGACAGGAAAAACATTCAGTACTTC.

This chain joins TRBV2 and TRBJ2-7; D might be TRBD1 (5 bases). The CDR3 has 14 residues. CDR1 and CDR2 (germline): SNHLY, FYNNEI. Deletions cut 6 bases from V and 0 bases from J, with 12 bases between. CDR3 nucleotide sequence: TGTGCCAGCAGCCTGACAGCAACCTCCTACGAGCAGTACTTC. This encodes CASSLTATSYEQYF.

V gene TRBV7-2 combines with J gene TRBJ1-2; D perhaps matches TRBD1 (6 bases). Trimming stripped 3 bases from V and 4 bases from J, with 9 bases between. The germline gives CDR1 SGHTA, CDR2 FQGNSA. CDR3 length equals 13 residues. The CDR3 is CASSLEGGYGYTF. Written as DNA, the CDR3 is TGTGCCAGCAGCTTGGAGGGGGGCTATGGCTACACCTTC.

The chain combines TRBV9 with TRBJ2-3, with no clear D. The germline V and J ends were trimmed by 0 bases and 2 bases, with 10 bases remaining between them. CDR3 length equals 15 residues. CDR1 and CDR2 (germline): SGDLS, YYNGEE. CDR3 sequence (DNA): TGTGCCAGCAGCGTAGAGTGGCATAACACAGATACGCAGTATTTT. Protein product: CASSVEWHNTDTQYF.

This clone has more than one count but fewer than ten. CDR3 DNA sequence: TGTGCCAGCAGCCAAATTGCAGAGACCCAGTACTTC. As protein: CASSQIAETQYF. V and J are TRBV7-9 and TRBJ2-5; unclear D gene. This CDR3 contains 12 residues. V lost 5 bases and J lost 4, with 8 bases in between. Germline V gene data show CDR1 as SEHNR and CDR2 as FQNEAQ (reference sequence).

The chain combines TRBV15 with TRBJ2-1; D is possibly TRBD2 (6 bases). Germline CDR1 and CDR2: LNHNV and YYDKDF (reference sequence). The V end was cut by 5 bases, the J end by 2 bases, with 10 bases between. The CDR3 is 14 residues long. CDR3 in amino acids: CATSEERAYNEQFF. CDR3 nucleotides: TGTGCCACCAGCGAGGAGCGGGCCTACAATGAGCAGTTCTTC.

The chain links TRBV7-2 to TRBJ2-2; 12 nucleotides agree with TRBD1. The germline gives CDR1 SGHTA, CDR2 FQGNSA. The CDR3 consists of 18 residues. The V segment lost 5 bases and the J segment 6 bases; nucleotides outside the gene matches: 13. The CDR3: CASSRSVRDRGRPGELFF. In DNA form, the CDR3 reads TGTGCCAGCAGCCGTTCGGTCCGGGACAGGGGGCGCCCCGGGGAGCTGTTTTTT.

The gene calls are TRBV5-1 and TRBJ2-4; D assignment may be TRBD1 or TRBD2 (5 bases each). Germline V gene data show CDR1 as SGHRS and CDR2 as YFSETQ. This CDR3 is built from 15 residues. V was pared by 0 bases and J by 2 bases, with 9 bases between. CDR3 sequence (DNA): TGCGCCAGCAGCTTGGGGGACCCCTCCAAAAACATTCAGTACTTC. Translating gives CASSLGDPSKNIQYF. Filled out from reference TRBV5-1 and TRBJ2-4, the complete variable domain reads KAGVTQTPRYLIKTRGQQVTLSCSPISGHRSVSWYQQTPGQGLQFLFEYFSETQRNKGNFPGRFSGRQFSNSRSEMNVSTLELGDSALYLCASSLGDPSKNIQYFGAGTRLSVL.

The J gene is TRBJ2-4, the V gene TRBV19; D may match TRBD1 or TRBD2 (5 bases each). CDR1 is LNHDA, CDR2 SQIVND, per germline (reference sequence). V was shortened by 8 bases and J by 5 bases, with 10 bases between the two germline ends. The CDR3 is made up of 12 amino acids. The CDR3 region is CASSRGENIQYF. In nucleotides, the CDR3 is TGTGCCAGTTCCCGAGGGGAAAACATTCAGTACTTC.